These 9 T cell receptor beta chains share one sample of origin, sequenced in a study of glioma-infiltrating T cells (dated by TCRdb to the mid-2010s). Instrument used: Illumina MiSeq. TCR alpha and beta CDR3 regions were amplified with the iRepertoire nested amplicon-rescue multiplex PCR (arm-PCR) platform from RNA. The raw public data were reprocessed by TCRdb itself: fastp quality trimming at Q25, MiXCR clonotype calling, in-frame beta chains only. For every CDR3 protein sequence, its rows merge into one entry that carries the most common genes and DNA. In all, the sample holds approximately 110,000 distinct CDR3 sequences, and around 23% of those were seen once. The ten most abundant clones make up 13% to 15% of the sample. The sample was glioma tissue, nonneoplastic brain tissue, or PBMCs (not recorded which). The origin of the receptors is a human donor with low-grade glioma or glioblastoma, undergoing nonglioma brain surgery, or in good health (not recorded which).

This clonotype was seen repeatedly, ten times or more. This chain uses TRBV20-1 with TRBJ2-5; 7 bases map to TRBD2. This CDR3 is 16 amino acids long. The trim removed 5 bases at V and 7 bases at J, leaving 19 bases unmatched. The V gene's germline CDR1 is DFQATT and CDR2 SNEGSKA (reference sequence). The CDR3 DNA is TGCAGTGCTTCAAACTACCGAGCGGGATCCTTGGGGACCCAGTACTTC. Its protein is CSASNYRAGSLGTQYF.

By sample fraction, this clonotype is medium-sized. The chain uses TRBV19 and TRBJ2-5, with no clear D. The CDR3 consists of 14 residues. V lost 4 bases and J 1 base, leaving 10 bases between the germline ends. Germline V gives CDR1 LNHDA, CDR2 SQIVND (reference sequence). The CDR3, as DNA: TGTGCCAGTAGTACCCCCGGGCTCCAAGAGACCCAGTACTTC. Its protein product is CASSTPGLQETQYF.

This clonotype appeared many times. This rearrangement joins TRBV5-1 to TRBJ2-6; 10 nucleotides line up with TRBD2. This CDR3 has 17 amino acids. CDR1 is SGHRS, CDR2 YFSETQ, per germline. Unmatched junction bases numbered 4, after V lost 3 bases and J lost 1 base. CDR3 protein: CASSSGTSESGANVLTF. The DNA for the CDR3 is TGCGCCAGCAGCTCCGGGACTAGCGAGTCTGGGGCCAACGTCCTGACTTTC.

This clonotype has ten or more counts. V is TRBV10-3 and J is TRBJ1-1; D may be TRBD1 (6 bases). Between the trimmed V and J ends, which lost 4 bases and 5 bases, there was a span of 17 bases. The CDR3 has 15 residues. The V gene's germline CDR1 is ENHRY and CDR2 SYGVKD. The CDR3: CAISAPRGTTTEAFF. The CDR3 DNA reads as TGTGCCATCAGTGCCCCCAGGGGAACGACTACTGAAGCTTTCTTT.

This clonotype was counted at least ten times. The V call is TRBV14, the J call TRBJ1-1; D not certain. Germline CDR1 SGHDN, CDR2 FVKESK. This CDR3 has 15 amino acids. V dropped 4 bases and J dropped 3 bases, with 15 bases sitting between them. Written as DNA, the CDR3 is TGTGCCAGCAGCCCCAGGTACAGTAGTCACACTGAAGCTTTCTTT. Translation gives CASSPRYSSHTEAFF.

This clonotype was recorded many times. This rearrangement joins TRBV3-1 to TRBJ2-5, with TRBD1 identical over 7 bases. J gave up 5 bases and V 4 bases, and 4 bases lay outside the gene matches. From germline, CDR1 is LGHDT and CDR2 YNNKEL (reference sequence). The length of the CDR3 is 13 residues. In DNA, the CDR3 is TGTGCCAGCAGCCCGACAGGGTTCGAGACCCAGTACTTC. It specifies CASSPTGFETQYF.

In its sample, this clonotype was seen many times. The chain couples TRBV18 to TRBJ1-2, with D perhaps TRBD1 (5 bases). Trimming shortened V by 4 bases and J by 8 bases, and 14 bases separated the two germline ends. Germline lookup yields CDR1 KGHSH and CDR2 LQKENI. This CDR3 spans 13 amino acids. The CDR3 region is CASSRDGLRGYTF. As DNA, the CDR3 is TGTGCCAGCTCACGGGACGGCCTGAGGGGCTACACCTTC.

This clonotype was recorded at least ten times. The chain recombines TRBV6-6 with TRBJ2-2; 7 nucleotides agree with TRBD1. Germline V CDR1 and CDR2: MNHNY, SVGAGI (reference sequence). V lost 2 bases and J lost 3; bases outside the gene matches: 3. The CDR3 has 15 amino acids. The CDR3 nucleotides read TGTGCCAGCAGTTACAGACAGGGTTACACCGGGGAGCTGTTTTTT. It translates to CASSYRQGYTGELFF.

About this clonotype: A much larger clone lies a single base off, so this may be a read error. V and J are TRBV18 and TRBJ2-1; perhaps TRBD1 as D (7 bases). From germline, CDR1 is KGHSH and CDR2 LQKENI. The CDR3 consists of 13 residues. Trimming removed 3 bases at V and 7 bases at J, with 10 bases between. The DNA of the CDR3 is TGTGCCAGCTCACCGACAGGGAGGAATGAGCAGTTCTTC. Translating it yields CASSPTGRNEQFF. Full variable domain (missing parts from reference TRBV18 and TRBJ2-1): NAGVMQNPRHLVRRRGQEARLRCSPMKGHSHVYWYRQLPEEGLKFMVYLQKENIIDESGMPKERFSAEFPKEGPSILRIQQVVRGDSAAYFCASSPTGRNEQFFGPGTRLTVL.